A single sample gave rise to the 15 T cell receptor beta chains below, sequenced in a study of Graves' ophthalmopathy and Graves' hyperthyroidism. Amplification from RNA transcripts yielded the TCR beta CDR3 regions. An opening RT-PCR round employed HTBI primers and preceded a second-round multiplex PCR. MiXCR was run by TCRdb on the multiplex PCR reads, yielding one entry per CDR3 protein. The data contain more than 550,000 distinct CDR3 sequences, about 38% of them singletons. Specimen: peripheral blood. The receptors come from an adult man with Graves' ophthalmopathy.

This clonotype was counted at least ten times. The chain carries TRBV14 and TRBJ2-7; no reliable D call. V dropped 6 bases and J dropped 6 bases, with 12 bases sitting between them. This CDR3 is 12 amino acids long. Germline V gives CDR1 SGHDN, CDR2 FVKESK. The CDR3 sequence: CASSHSAGEQYF. CDR3 in DNA: TGTGCCAGCAGTCATTCGGCCGGCGAGCAGTACTTC.

This chain joins TRBV7-3 and TRBJ1-1; tentatively, D is TRBD1 (6 bases). This CDR3 region has 15 residues. V lost 3 bases, J lost 5 bases, and 16 bases lay in between. Germline CDR1 reads SGHTA; CDR2 reads FQGTGA. In DNA form, the CDR3 reads TGTGCCAGCAGCTTGGAAGGGGGGAAGGAGACTGAAGCTTTCTTT. Translation: CASSLEGGKETEAFF. Full variable domain (rest looked up from reference TRBV7-3 and TRBJ1-1): GAGVSQTPSNKVTEKGKYVELRCDPISGHTALYWYRQSLGQGPEFLIYFQGTGAADDSGLPNDRFFAVRPEGSVSTLKIQRTERGDSAVYLCASSLEGGKETEAFFGQGTRLTVV.

Note on this clonotype: At one end, the junction sequence differs from germline, possibly due to a read error. The gene calls are TRBV10-3 and TRBJ2-5, with 8 positions matching TRBD1. CDR1 is ENHRY, CDR2 SYGVKD, per germline. CDR3 length equals 15 residues. CDR3 amino acids: CASSGPGQVQETQYF. The CDR3 DNA is TGTGCCAGCAGTGGACCGGGACAGGTCCAAGAGACCCAGTACTTC.

This clonotype came up a few times. Being one base from a much bigger clone, this may be a read error. CDR3 DNA: TGTGCCACCCACAGGGACCTGAACACTGGAGCTTTCTTT. Translation gives CATHRDLNTGAFF. This chain uses TRBV2 with TRBJ1-1, with D perhaps matching TRBD1 (6 bases). The CDR3 runs 13 residues. CDR1 is SNHLY and CDR2 is FYNNEI in the germline V gene.

To note about this clonotype: The conserved phenylalanine or tryptophan is not found at the CDR3 terminus, so this likely reflects a read error. V is TRBV10-2 and J is TRBJ1-5; D gene unclear. V was trimmed by 3 bases and J by 7 bases, leaving 10 bases between them. Germline assignment: CDR1 WSHSY and CDR2 SAAADI. The CDR3 totals 13 residues. CDR3 sequence reads: CASSDETRQPQHL. The CDR3 bases are TGCGCCAGCAGTGACGAGACACGGCAGCCCCAGCATTTG.

This clonotype was detected only a few times. The chain carries TRBV13 and TRBJ2-3, with D perhaps matching TRBD2 (5 bases). CDR1 and CDR2 from the germline V gene are PRHDT and FYEKMQ (reference sequence). The CDR3 totals 12 residues. V was shortened by 5 bases and J by 6 bases, with 9 bases between the two germline ends. CDR3 region: CASSPTGDTQYF. The CDR3 DNA follows: TGTGCCAGCAGCCCCACGGGGGATACGCAGTATTTT.

Concerning this clonotype itself: The junction departs from germline at one end; a sequencing error may be responsible. The V and J genes are TRBV10-3 and TRBJ2-7; D not certain. CDR1 and CDR2 from the germline V gene are ENHRY and SYGVKD. The CDR3 extends over 12 amino acids. The CDR3 region has the DNA TGTGCCAGCAGTATGGTGAACTACGAGCAGTACTTC. Protein sequence: CASSMVNYEQYF.

At least ten counts were recorded for this clonotype. This chain links TRBV10-3 with TRBJ2-5; no reliable D call. The V and J ends lost 10 bases and 4 bases respectively, with 16 bases between them. Germline CDR1 ENHRY, CDR2 SYGVKD. CDR3 length equals 13 residues. CDR3 in amino acids: CASTASSGETQYF. For the CDR3, the DNA is TGTGCCAGTACCGCTAGTTCAGGAGAGACCCAGTACTTC.

The table lists this clonotype with many counts. The rearrangement links TRBV7-9 to TRBJ1-4; 10 nucleotides agree with TRBD1. Trimming removed 5 bases from V and 7 bases from J; junction bases left unmatched: 7. The CDR3 runs to 15 residues. Germline V CDR1 and CDR2: SEHNR, FQNEAQ (reference sequence). The CDR3 nucleotides read TGTGCCAGCAGCGAGCAGGGACAGGGGAGTGAAAAACTGTTTTTT. Encoded protein: CASSEQGQGSEKLFF.

The J gene is TRBJ2-5, the V gene TRBV9; 8 nucleotides match TRBD1. V lost 6 bases to trimming and J lost 1 base; unmatched junction nucleotides: 8. The CDR3 loop spans 15 amino acids. Germline V gene lookup returns CDR1 SGDLS and CDR2 YYNGEE. This chain's CDR3 is CASTMGQAFQETQYF. CDR3 nucleotide sequence: TGTGCCAGCACCATGGGACAGGCGTTCCAAGAGACCCAGTACTTC.

This clonotype was picked up many times. V usage is TRBV7-3 and J usage is TRBJ1-4, with no clear D. This CDR3 contains 17 residues. The V gene lost 1 base and the J gene lost 0 bases, with 12 bases spanning the gap. Germline values: CDR1 SGHTA, CDR2 FQGTGA. The CDR3 loop is CASSLNATPSTNEKLFF. The CDR3 bases are TGTGCCAGCAGCTTAAATGCCACCCCCTCAACTAATGAAAAACTGTTTTTT. The whole variable domain, remainder taken from reference TRBV7-3 and TRBJ1-4, is GAGVSQTPSNKVTEKGKYVELRCDPISGHTALYWYRQSLGQGPEFLIYFQGTGAADDSGLPNDRFFAVRPEGSVSTLKIQRTERGDSAVYLCASSLNATPSTNEKLFFGSGTQLSVL.

This clonotype showed up just a few times. The chain is built from TRBV28 and TRBJ1-5; no reliable D call. In germline, CDR1 is MDHEN, CDR2 SYDVKM. The CDR3 runs 15 residues. V was cut by 3 bases and J by 5 bases, with 14 bases left in between. CDR3 DNA sequence: TGTGCCAGCAGTTTCTTTAAGGGCGGGCATCAGCCCCAGCATTTT. Translating gives CASSFFKGGHQPQHF. The full variable domain, completed using reference TRBV28 and TRBJ1-5, is DVKVTQSSRYLVKRTGEKVFLECVQDMDHENMFWYRQDPGLGLRLIYFSYDVKMKEKGDIPEGYSVSREKKERFSLILESASTNQTSMYLCASSFFKGGHQPQHFGDGTRLSIL.

The V gene is TRBV9, the J gene TRBJ2-5; 8 bases are shared with TRBD2. V trimming: 0 bases; J trimming: 3 bases; junction bases outside the gene matches: 10. The germline V gene encodes CDR1 SGDLS and CDR2 YYNGEE. This CDR3 contains 17 residues. CDR3 sequence reads: CASSVGVDSGGKETQYF. The CDR3, as DNA: TGTGCCAGCAGCGTAGGGGTTGACAGCGGGGGTAAAGAGACCCAGTACTTC.

In this sample, this clonotype turned up many times. This chain joins TRBV29-1 and TRBJ2-7; 8 bases agree with TRBD1. In germline, CDR1 is SQVTM, CDR2 ANQGSEA. V shed 4 bases, J shed 4 bases, and the junction held 6 bases outside the gene matches. CDR3 length: 13 residues. The CDR3 DNA is TGCAGCGTTGCCGGACAGGGAGGTTACGAGCAGTACTTC. Residues: CSVAGQGGYEQYF.

As regards this clonotype: This may be a read error, as it is one base from a much larger clone. The chain couples TRBV7-2 to TRBJ2-5, with TRBD2 matching over 8 bases. The germline CDR1 and CDR2 sequences are SGHTA and FQGNSA. CDR3 size: 14 residues. CDR3 sequence reads: CASSPSGGTSTQCF. CDR3 nucleotide sequence: TGTGCCAGCAGCCCCTCGGGGGGGACATCGACCCAGTGCTTC.